The clone carrying this TCR beta chain turned up a few times. One entry per CDR3 protein, called by TCRdb with MiXCR from the 5' RACE reads. The top ten hold about a quarter of the sample, which has about 310,000 distinct CDR3 sequences, roughly 3.5% seen once. These data originate in a study of T cells after yellow fever vaccination. CDR3 length: 14 residues. Germline lookup yields CDR1 SGHNT and CDR2 YYREEE (reference sequence). The junction had 4 bases not matched to a gene; V was cut back by 3 bases and J by 5 bases. The V and J genes are TRBV5-4 and TRBJ2-3, with 9 bases aligning to TRBD1. This clonotype was obtained from a man between 18 and 29 years old who received the YFV17D yellow fever vaccine. Sequenced material: PBMCs, taken on the day of the yellow fever booster vaccination. The CDR3 DNA reads TGTGCCAGCAGCTCACAGGGGGCCGGAGATACGCAGTATTTT. Protein sequence: CASSSQGAGDTQYF.